The present entry profiles one T cell receptor (beta chain) with its context. TCRdb's table, derived via immunoSEQ multiplex PCR, lists solely in-frame clones and lacks some. The data hold 60,000 to 85,000 clones, with nearly 90% observed a single time. The CDR3 spans 13 residues. Germline CDR1 reads LGHDT; CDR2 reads YNNKEL (reference sequence). The V and J ends lost 2 bases and 5 bases respectively, with 9 bases between them. This sample was included in a study of blood T cell repertoires in COVID-19. The receptor comes from a woman aged 45-60 years with active COVID-19. The chain carries TRBV3-1 (or the pseudogene TRBV3-2) and TRBJ1-2; a possible D gene is TRBD1 (6 bases). Sequences were obtained from peripheral blood. This CDR3 reads CASSQQDRYGYTF. In nucleotides, the CDR3 is TGTGCCAGCAGCCAACAAGACAGGTATGGCTACACCTTC.